The 25 T cell receptor beta chains below come from one sample, sequenced in a study of post-analysis software for immune sequencing data. These TCRs are of unknown antigen specificity. Carried by the TCR beta cDNA libraries were unique molecular identifiers. One entry per CDR3 protein, called by TCRdb with MiXCR from the PCR reads. This table has about 170,000 distinct CDR3 sequences, around 28% appearing once. Notes on the study in general: Patients carried 4 or 5 TRBV segments more frequently than controls did, and TRBV5-6, TRBV5-1 and TRBV20-1 were among them.

Sequencing was carried out using blood. These receptors came from a girl aged 10-17 years with multiple sclerosis.

The chain links TRBV29-1 to TRBJ1-1; the D gene is possibly TRBD1 (5 bases). Germline V CDR1 and CDR2: SQVTM, ANQGSEA. Trimming left V 1 base short and J 5 bases short, with 17 bases between. There are 15 residues in the CDR3. The CDR3 is CSVEAPGEGRTEAFF. The DNA of the CDR3 is TGCAGCGTTGAAGCCCCCGGGGAGGGGAGGACTGAAGCTTTCTTT.

This clonotype was observed at least ten times. This rearrangement joins TRBV29-1 to TRBJ2-1; the D gene is possibly TRBD1 (5 bases). V was shortened by 2 bases and J by 0 bases, with 20 bases between the two germline ends. This CDR3 contains 18 residues. CDR1 and CDR2 (germline): SQVTM, ANQGSEA. The CDR3 here is CSVERVGDSQSSYNEQFF. CDR3 coding DNA: TGCAGCGTTGAAAGGGTCGGCGACAGTCAGAGCTCCTACAATGAGCAGTTCTTC.

The CDR3 bases are TGCGCCAGCAGCCCCGGGGATAGCAATCAGCCCCAGCATTTT. It specifies CASSPGDSNQPQHF. The J gene is TRBJ1-5, the V gene TRBV5-1, with D uncertain. This CDR3 region has 14 residues. CDR1 and CDR2 from the germline V gene are SGHRS and YFSETQ. V lost 4 bases to trimming and J lost 0 bases, with 8 bases between them.

On this clonotype: This may be a read error, as it is one base from a much larger clone. The rearrangement joins TRBV5-1 to TRBJ2-3; 7 positions match TRBD1. The CDR3 loop spans 15 amino acids. Germline CDR1 and CDR2: SGHRS and YFSETQ. J was trimmed by 1 base and V by 3 bases; bases with no gene match: 5. CDR3 sequence (DNA): TGCGCCAGCAGCTCGGCCGGACAGGGCACAGATACGCAGTATTTT. This gives the protein CASSSAGQGTDTQYF.

This clonotype was seen at least ten times. The genes are TRBV29-1 and TRBJ2-4, with 9 nucleotides matching TRBD1. Germline-derived CDR1 and CDR2 are SQVTM and ANQGSEA. V shed 4 bases, J shed 2 bases, and the junction held 3 bases outside the gene matches. The CDR3 is 14 residues long. The DNA of the CDR3 is TGCAGCGTTGCCGGGACAGGGACCAAAAACATTCAGTACTTC. Its translation is CSVAGTGTKNIQYF.

A word on this clonotype: A read error is possible here, since a much larger clone lies one base away. The chain joins TRBV27 to TRBJ1-2, with D perhaps matching TRBD1 (5 bases). CDR3 length: 13 amino acids. CDR1 MNHEY and CDR2 SMNVEV come from the germline V gene (reference sequence). Trimming removed 6 bases at V and 6 bases at J, with 14 bases between. CDR3 residues: CASRLIGADGYTF. In DNA form, the CDR3 reads TGTGCCAGCAGGTTAATAGGGGCTGATGGCTACACCTTC.

The chain has TRBV4-2 and TRBJ2-5, with a tentative D call TRBD1 (9 bases). Germline CDR1 and CDR2: LGHNA and YNFKEQ. The CDR3 is 19 residues long. The V end was cut by 4 bases, the J end by 5 bases, with 29 bases between. CDR3: CASSLGQGDSGKPGETQYF. The CDR3 DNA is TGTGCCAGCAGCCTGGGACAGGGAGATAGCGGGAAACCCGGGGAGACCCAGTACTTC.

The chain has TRBV12-3 or TRBV12-4 and TRBJ2-2, with 7 bases lining up with TRBD2. The CDR3 runs 16 residues. J was trimmed by 2 bases and V by 1 base; bases with no gene match: 4. CDR3 bases: TGTGCCAGCAGTTTAGGCGGGAGTGGAAACACCGGGGAGCTGTTTTTT. This sequence encodes CASSLGGSGNTGELFF.

This clonotype was detected many times. The chain recombines TRBV29-1 with TRBJ1-2; no clear D gene. The CDR3 is 13 amino acids. The germline V gene encodes CDR1 SQVTM and CDR2 ANQGSEA. The CDR3 sequence is CSQNDPALYGYTF. The CDR3 DNA follows: TGCAGTCAAAACGATCCGGCGCTATATGGCTACACCTTC.

CDR3 protein: CASSRRKGTYEQYF. The CDR3 DNA reads as TGTGCCAGCAGCCGAAGGAAGGGGACCTACGAGCAGTACTTC. The genes are TRBV12-3 or TRBV12-4 and TRBJ2-5; a possible D gene is TRBD1 (5 bases). The J call may be faulty, since TRBJ2-7 better matches the DNA end. This CDR3 comprises 14 residues.

This clonotype was seen a few times. The chain joins TRBV27 to TRBJ2-7, with D possibly TRBD2 on 6 matching bases. CDR3 length: 16 amino acids. The germline CDR1 and CDR2 sequences are MNHEY and SMNVEV (reference sequence). The V end lost 4 bases, the J end lost 0 bases, and 16 bases lay between the germline ends. Written as DNA, the CDR3 is TGTGCCAGCAGTTCACCCACTAGCTTTCCCTCCTACGAGCAGTACTTC. This gives the protein CASSSPTSFPSYEQYF.

This chain links TRBV30 with TRBJ2-3; unclear D gene. The CDR3 spans 11 residues. The germline gives CDR1 GTSNPN, CDR2 SVGIG (reference sequence). V was shortened by 5 bases and J by 1 base, with 4 bases between the two germline ends. The CDR3: CAWVGTDTQYF. CDR3 coding DNA: TGTGCCTGGGTCGGCACAGATACGCAGTATTTT.

As for this clonotype: A much larger clone differs by one base, so this may be a read error. The rearrangement links TRBV5-1 to TRBJ2-3; D is perhaps TRBD2 (6 bases). This CDR3 contains 14 residues. Germline CDR1 SGHRS, CDR2 YFSETQ. CDR3 nucleotide sequence: TGCGTCAGCAGCTTGGGGGGTACAGAAGATACGCAGTATTTT. It yields the protein CVSSLGGTEDTQYF.

The chain joins TRBV12-3 or TRBV12-4 to TRBJ1-2; 8 bases align to TRBD1. CDR3 length: 13 amino acids. V lost 7 bases, J lost 5 bases, and 6 bases stayed unmatched. CDR3 in amino acids: CASTKGTGYGYTF. CDR3 coding DNA: TGTGCCAGCACCAAGGGGACAGGATATGGCTACACCTTC.

The chain couples TRBV10-3 to TRBJ2-3; the D is unclear. Germline CDR1 and CDR2: ENHRY and SYGVKD. The CDR3 sequence is 9 residues long. The V and J ends lost 11 bases and 6 bases respectively, with 6 bases between them. The CDR3, as DNA: TGTGCCCTGTCGGATACGCAGTATTTT. Residues: CALSDTQYF.

This clonotype appeared a few times. The chain combines TRBV9 with TRBJ2-3, with 8 bases fitting TRBD2. The germline V gene encodes CDR1 SGDLS and CDR2 YYNGEE. CDR3 length: 16 amino acids. Trimming cost V 3 bases and J 4 bases; bases outside gene matches: 10. CDR3 nucleotide sequence: TGTGCCAGCAGCGCCGAAGCGGGAGAGGGGGCAGATACGCAGTATTTT. It is translated as CASSAEAGEGADTQYF.

V gene TRBV5-1 combines with J gene TRBJ1-5, with TRBD1 as a possible D gene (5 bases). The germline CDR1 and CDR2 sequences are SGHRS and YFSETQ. V was clipped by 1 base and J by 6 bases, with 14 bases between them. The CDR3 contains 15 residues. The CDR3 loop is CASSLRGGVGQPQHF. The DNA of the CDR3 is TGCGCCAGCAGCTTGCGGGGCGGGGTTGGTCAGCCCCAGCATTTT.

This clonotype showed up just once. One base away lies a much larger clone, so this may be a sequencing read error. The chain employs TRBV7-9 and TRBJ2-7, with 7 bases aligning to TRBD1. Looked up from germline, CDR1 is SEHNR and CDR2 is FQNEAQ (reference sequence). V shed 7 bases and J 2 bases; nucleotides not matched to a gene: 11. The CDR3 loop spans 15 amino acids. CDR3 sequence reads: CASNPDRDRTYEQYF. The CDR3 DNA reads as TGTGCCAGCAACCCCGACAGGGACCGTACCTACGAGCAGTACTTC.

The genes are TRBV13 and TRBJ2-1; TRBD1 or TRBD2 may be the D gene (5 bases each). The CDR3 consists of 15 residues. CDR1 is PRHDT, CDR2 FYEKMQ, per germline (reference sequence). V shed 5 bases and J shed 7 bases, with 18 bases lying between them. In DNA form, the CDR3 reads TGTGCCAGCAGCGCCCGGGACCCCGATTGGAATGAGCAGTTCTTC. Translation: CASSARDPDWNEQFF.

This clonotype has just a few counts. The J gene is TRBJ2-1, the V gene TRBV18; D remains unclear. This CDR3 has 14 amino acids. The V and J ends lost 3 bases and 7 bases respectively, with 13 bases between them. CDR1 is KGHSH and CDR2 is LQKENI in the germline V gene. CDR3 sequence reads: CASSPRFEGNEQFF. The DNA of the CDR3 is TGTGCCAGCTCACCGAGGTTTGAAGGGAATGAGCAGTTCTTC. The entire variable domain, with the rest obtained from reference TRBV18 and TRBJ2-1, is as follows: NAGVMQNPRHLVRRRGQEARLRCSPMKGHSHVYWYRQLPEEGLKFMVYLQKENIIDESGMPKERFSAEFPKEGPSILRIQQVVRGDSAAYFCASSPRFEGNEQFFGPGTRLTVL.

In its sample, this clonotype was seen many times. The chain has TRBV14 and TRBJ2-1, with D possibly being TRBD1 or TRBD2 (6 bases each). The CDR3 is 16 residues long. Per germline, CDR1 SGHDN and CDR2 FVKESK. The V and J ends lost 0 bases and 5 bases respectively, with 14 bases between them. CDR3 region: CASSQDRSGGHNEQFF. The CDR3 coding sequence is TGTGCCAGCAGCCAAGATAGGAGTGGGGGGCACAATGAGCAGTTCTTC.

This clonotype appeared a few times. The chain recombines TRBV28 with TRBJ2-3, with D perhaps TRBD2 (5 bases). The V gene's germline CDR1 is MDHEN and CDR2 SYDVKM. Trimming stripped 4 bases from V and 7 bases from J, with 15 bases between. The CDR3 sequence is 14 residues long. CDR3 in DNA: TGTGCCAGCAGTTCGGGAATCCCGATCAATACGCAGTATTTT. Protein sequence: CASSSGIPINTQYF.

Worth noting for this clonotype: A junction end diverges from the germline sequence, so it may reflect a read error. The V gene is TRBV9, the J gene TRBJ2-3; 8 bases fit TRBD1. The CDR3 spans 16 residues. Germline CDR1 is SGDLS and CDR2 is YYNGEE. The CDR3 DNA follows: TGTGCCAGCAGCTCCAGGGCCCAGGGGGCGTCGGATACGCACTATTTT. As protein: CASSSRAQGASDTHYF.

This chain connects TRBV18 to TRBJ2-5; 9 bases agree with TRBD1. The J segment lost 4 bases and the V segment lost 3 bases, leaving 15 bases of the junction unmatched. The CDR3 spans 18 residues. Germline lookup yields CDR1 KGHSH and CDR2 LQKENI. The chain's CDR3 is CASSPLVGQGVPGETQYF. The CDR3, as DNA: TGTGCCAGCTCACCCTTGGTGGGACAGGGAGTTCCTGGAGAGACCCAGTACTTC.

This clonotype was detected only a few times. V gene TRBV5-1 combines with J gene TRBJ1-5, with TRBD1 identical over 7 bases. This CDR3 spans 14 amino acids. V lost 0 bases, J lost 8 bases, and 5 bases stayed unmatched. Germline V gives CDR1 SGHRS, CDR2 YFSETQ. The CDR3 DNA reads as TGCGCCAGCAGCTTGGAGGGGGCTAGGGAGCCCCAGCATTTT. As protein: CASSLEGAREPQHF. Full variable domain (remainder filled in from reference TRBV5-1 and TRBJ1-5): KAGVTQTPRYLIKTRGQQVTLSCSPISGHRSVSWYQQTPGQGLQFLFEYFSETQRNKGNFPGRFSGRQFSNSRSEMNVSTLELGDSALYLCASSLEGAREPQHFGDGTRLSIL.